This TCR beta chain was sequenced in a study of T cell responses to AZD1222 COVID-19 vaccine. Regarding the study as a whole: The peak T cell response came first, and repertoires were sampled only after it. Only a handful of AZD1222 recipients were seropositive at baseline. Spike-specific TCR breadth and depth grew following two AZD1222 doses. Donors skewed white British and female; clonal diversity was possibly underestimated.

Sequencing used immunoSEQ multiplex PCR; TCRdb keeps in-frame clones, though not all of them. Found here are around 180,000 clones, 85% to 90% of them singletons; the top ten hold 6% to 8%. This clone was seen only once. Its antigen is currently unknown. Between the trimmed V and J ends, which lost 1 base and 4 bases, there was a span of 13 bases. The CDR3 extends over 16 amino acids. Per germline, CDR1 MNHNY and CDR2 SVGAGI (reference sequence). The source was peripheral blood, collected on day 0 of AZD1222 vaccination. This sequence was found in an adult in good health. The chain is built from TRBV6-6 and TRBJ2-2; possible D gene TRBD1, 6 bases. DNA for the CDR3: TGTGCCAGCAGTTACTTGCTGCAGGGGACCACCGGGGAGCTGTTTTTT. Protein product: CASSYLLQGTTGELFF.